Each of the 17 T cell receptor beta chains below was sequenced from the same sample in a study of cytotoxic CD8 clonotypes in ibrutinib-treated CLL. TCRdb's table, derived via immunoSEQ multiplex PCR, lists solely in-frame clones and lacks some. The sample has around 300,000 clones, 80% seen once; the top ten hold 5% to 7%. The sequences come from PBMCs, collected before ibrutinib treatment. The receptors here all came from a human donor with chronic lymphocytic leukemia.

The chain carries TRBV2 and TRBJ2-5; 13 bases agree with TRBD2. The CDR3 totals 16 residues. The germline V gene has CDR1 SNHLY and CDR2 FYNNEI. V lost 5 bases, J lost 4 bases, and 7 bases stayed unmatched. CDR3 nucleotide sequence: TGTGCCAGCAGTAGACCTGGGACTAGCGGGACAGAGACCCAGTACTTC. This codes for CASSRPGTSGTETQYF. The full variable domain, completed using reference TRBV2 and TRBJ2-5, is EPEVTQTPSHQVTQMGQEVILRCVPISNHLYFYWYRQILGQKVEFLVSFYNNEISEKSEIFDDQFSVERPDGSNFTLKIRSTKLEDSAMYFCASSRPGTSGTETQYFGPGTRLLVL.

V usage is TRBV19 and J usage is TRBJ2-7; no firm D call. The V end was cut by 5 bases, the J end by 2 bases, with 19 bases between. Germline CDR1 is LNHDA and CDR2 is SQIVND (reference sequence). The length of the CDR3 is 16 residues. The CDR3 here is CASSEHKATAAYEQYF. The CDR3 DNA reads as TGTGCCAGTAGTGAACATAAGGCGACGGCTGCCTACGAGCAGTACTTC.

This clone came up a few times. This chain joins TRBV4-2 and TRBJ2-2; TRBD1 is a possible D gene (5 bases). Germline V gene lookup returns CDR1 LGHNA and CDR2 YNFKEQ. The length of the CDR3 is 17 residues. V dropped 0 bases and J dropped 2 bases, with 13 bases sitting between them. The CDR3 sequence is CASSQEVAGFNTGELFF. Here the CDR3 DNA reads TGTGCCAGCAGCCAAGAGGTGGCAGGGTTCAACACCGGGGAGCTGTTTTTT.

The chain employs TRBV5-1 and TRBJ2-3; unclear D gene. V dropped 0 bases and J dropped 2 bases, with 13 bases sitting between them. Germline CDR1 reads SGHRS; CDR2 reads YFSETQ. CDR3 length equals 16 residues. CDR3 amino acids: CASSLDNRVSTDTQYF. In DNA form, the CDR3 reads TGCGCCAGCAGCTTGGATAACAGAGTATCCACAGATACGCAGTATTTT.

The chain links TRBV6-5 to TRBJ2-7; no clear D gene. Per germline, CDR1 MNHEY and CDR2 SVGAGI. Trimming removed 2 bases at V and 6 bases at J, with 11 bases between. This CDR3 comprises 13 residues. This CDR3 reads CASSYPGLREQYF. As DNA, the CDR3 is TGTGCCAGCAGTTACCCTGGTTTGCGCGAGCAGTACTTC.

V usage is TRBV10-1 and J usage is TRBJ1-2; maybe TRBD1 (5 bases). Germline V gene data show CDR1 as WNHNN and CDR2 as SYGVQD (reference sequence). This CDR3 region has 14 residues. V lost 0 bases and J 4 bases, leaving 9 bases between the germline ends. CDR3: CASSESSGSYGYTF. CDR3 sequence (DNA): TGCGCCAGCAGTGAGTCGTCAGGGAGCTATGGCTACACCTTC.

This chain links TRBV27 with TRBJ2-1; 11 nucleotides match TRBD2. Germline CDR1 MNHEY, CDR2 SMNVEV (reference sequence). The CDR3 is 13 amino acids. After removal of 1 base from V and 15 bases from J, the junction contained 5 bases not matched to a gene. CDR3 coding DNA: TGTGCCAGCAGTTTATTACTAGCGGGAGAGGTGTTCTTC. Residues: CASSLLLAGEVFF.

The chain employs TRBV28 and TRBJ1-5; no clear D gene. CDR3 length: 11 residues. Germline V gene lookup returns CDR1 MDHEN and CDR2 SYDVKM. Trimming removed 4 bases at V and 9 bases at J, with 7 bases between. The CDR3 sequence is CASSSLRPQHF. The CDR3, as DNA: TGTGCCAGCAGTTCGCTTCGGCCCCAGCATTTT. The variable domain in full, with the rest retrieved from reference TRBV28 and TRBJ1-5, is DVKVTQSSRYLVKRTGEKVFLECVQDMDHENMFWYRQDPGLGLRLIYFSYDVKMKEKGDIPEGYSVSREKKERFSLILESASTNQTSMYLCASSSLRPQHFGDGTRLSIL.

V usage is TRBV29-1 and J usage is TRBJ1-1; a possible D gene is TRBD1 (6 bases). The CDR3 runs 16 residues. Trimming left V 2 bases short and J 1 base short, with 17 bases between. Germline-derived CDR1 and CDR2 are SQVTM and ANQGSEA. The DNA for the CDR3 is TGCAGCGTTGAACCCCGGAGGGGGGCTGGGAACACTGAAGCTTTCTTT. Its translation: CSVEPRRGAGNTEAFF.

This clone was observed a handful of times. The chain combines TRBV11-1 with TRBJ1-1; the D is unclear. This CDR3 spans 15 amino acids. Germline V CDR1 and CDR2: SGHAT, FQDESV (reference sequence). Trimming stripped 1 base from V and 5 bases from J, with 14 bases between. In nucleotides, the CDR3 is TGTGCCAGCAGCTTAGGAGGAGGGCCTTGGACTGAAGCTTTCTTT. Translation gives CASSLGGGPWTEAFF.

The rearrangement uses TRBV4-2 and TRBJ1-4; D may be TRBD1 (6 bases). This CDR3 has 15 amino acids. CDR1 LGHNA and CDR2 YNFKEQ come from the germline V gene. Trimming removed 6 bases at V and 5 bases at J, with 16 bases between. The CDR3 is CASRGAEVGNEKLFF. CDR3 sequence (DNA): TGTGCCAGCAGGGGGGCAGAGGTTGGGAATGAAAAACTGTTTTTT.

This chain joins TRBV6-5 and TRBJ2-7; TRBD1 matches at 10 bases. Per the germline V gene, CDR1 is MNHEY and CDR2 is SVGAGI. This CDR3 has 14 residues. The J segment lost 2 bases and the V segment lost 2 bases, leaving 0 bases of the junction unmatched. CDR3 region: CASSYDRGPYEQYF. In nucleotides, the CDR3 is TGTGCCAGCAGTTACGACAGGGGGCCCTACGAGCAGTACTTC.

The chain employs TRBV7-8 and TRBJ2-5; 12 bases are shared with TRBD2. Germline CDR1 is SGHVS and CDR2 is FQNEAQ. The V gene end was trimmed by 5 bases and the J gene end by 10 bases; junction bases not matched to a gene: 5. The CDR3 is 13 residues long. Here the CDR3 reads CASSQTSGSHQYF. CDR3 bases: TGTGCCAGCAGCCAGACTAGCGGGAGTCACCAGTACTTC.

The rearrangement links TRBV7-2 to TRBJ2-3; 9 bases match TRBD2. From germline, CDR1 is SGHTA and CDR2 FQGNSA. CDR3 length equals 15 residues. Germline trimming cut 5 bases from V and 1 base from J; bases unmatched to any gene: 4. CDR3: CASSPRTSGTDTQYF. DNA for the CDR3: TGTGCCAGCAGCCCCCGGACTAGCGGCACAGATACGCAGTATTTT.

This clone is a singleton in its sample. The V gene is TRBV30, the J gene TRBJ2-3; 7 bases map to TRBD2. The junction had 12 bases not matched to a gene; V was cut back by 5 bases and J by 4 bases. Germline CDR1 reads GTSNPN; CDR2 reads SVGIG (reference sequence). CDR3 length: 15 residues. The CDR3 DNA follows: TGTGCCTGGGGGGGAGGGCAGGTTATGGCAGATACGCAGTATTTT. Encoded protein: CAWGGGQVMADTQYF. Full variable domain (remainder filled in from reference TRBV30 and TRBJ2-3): SQTIHQWPATLVQPVGSPLSLECTVEGTSNPNLYWYRQAAGRGLQLLFYSVGIGQISSEVPQNLSASRPQDRQFILSSKKLLLSDSGFYLCAWGGGQVMADTQYFGPGTRLTVL.

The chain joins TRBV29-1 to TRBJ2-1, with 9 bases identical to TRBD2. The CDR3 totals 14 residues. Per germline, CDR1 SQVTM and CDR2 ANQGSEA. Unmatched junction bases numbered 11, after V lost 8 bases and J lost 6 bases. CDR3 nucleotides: TGCAGCCATAAAGCGGGAGGTTTGGGCAATGAGCAGTTCTTC. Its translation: CSHKAGGLGNEQFF.

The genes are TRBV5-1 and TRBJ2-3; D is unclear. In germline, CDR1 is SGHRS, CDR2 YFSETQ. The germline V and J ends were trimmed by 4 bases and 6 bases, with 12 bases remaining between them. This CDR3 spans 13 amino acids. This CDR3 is CASSRSDSDTQYF. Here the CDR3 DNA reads TGCGCCAGCAGCAGAAGCGACTCGGATACGCAGTATTTT.